This T cell receptor (beta chain) was obtained from a study of glioma-infiltrating T cells. Regarding the study as a whole: Non-neoplastic patients had below-expected tissue-blood divergence, while all gliomas exceeded expectation. Tissue and blood shared very few CDR3 sequences.

There are 10 residues in the CDR3. Germline V gene lookup returns CDR1 SGHAT and CDR2 FQNNGV. V shed 1 base and J shed 9 bases, with 1 base lying between them. Using RNA template, CDR3s of TCR alpha and beta were amplified with iRepertoire arm-PCR. TCRdb reanalysed the multiplex PCR reads using MiXCR and keeps one entry per CDR3 protein. The data show 100,000 to 150,000 distinct CDR3 sequences, approximately 23% seen once. With respect to this clonotype: Antigen unknown.

Sequenced input: glioma tissue, nonneoplastic brain tissue, or PBMCs (not recorded which). The chain has TRBV11-2 and TRBJ2-1; D ambiguous. The sequence was collected from a human donor with low-grade glioma or glioblastoma, undergoing nonglioma brain surgery, or in good health (not recorded which). The CDR3 is CASSLGEQFF. In nucleotides, the CDR3 is TGTGCCAGCAGCTTAGGTGAGCAGTTCTTC.